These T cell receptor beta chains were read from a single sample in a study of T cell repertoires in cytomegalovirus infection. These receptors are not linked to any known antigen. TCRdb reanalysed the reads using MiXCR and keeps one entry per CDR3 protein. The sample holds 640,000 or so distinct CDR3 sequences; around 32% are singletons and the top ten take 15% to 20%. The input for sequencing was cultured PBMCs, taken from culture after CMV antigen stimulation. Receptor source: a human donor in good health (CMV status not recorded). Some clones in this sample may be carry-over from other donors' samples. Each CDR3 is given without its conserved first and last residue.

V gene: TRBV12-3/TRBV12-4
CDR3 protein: ASSLNAPGLGDTQY

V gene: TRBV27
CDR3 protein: ASSPGGGINYGYT

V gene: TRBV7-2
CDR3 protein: ASSRWPGQTNYGYT

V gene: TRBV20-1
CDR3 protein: SATSGGAYNEQF

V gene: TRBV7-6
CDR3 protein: ASSFRDSPVNEAF

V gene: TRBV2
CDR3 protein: ASSVRGRDNEQF

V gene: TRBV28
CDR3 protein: ATADSISPLH

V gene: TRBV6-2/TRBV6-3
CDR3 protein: ASSPGSGRGSYNEQF

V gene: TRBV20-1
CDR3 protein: SASSSQYEQY

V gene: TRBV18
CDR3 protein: ASSPGTAYEQY

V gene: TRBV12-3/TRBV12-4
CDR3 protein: ASSSVIAGEDYNEQF

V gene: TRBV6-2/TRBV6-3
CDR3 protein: ASSWHGELF

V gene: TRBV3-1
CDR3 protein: ASSQGAGQPYGYT

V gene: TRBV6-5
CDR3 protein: ASKELLTGANVLT

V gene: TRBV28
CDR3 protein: ASSYFPQGYGYT

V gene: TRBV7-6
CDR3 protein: ASTLGHIADTQY

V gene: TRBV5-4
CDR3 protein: ASGGELSYNEQF

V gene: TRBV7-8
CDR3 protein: ASSLSGLTEAF

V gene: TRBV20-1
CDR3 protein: SARTGLALSTDTQY

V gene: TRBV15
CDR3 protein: ATSRDPRQGYEKLF

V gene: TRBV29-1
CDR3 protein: SAGGGREDTQY

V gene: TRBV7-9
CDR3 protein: ASSPGISGEKLF

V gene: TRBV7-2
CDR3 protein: ASTHGRNGDTQY

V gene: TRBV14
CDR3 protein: ASSQGPRGNYNEQF

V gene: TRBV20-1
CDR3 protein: SARDHRVFEKKLF